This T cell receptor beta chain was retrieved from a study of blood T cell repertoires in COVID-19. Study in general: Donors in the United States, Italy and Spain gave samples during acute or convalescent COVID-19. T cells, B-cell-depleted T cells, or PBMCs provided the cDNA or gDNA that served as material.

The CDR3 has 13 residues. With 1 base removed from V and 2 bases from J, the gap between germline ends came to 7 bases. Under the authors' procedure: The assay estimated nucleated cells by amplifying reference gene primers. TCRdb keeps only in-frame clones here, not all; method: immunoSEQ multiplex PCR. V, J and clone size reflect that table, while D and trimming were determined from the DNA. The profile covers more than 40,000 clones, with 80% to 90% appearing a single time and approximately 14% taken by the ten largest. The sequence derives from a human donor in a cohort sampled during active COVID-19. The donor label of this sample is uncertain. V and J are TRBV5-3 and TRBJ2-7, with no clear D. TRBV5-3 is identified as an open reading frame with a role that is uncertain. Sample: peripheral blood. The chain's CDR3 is CARSLPVAYEQYF. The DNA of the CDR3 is TGTGCCAGAAGCTTGCCCGTCGCCTACGAGCAGTACTTC.